This entry concerns a single T cell receptor beta chain. This clone's antigen is unknown. The input lacks base qualities; no much larger clone sits a single base away. Genomic DNA was extracted from sorted cells for sequencing of the TCRbeta CDR3 region. TCRbeta CDR3 regions were sequenced using the immunoSEQ Assay. TCRdb took this table from immuneACCESS and kept in-frame rearrangements with V and J called. Such tables lack part of the clones; where checked against another copy, unresolved V genes explain under half of the gap, and the rest is unexplained. This sample lists 90,000 or so clones; 91% were detected once. Of the sample, about 2.4% falls within the top ten clones. The entry originates in a study of OX40 agonist ivuxolimab in advanced cancers. At the level of the whole study: Ivuxolimab was an agonistic, fully human IgG2 monoclonal antibody directed against OX40 (CD134), a costimulatory receptor. Of the approximately 50 dose-escalation patients, hepatocellular carcinoma was present in 19, melanoma in roughly 15, renal cell carcinoma in 9 and head and neck cancer in 9. Three dose-escalation patients achieved partial responses, one with hepatocellular carcinoma and two with cutaneous melanoma. Intravenous ivuxolimab was administered to patients every 2 weeks at six dose levels: 0.01, 0.1, 0.3, 1.5, 3 and 10 mg/kg. In the dose-escalation cohort, 65% to 85% of patients were male, and the mean age was approximately 60 years with a range of about 20 to 80. The purpose of peripheral TCRbeta sequencing was to test whether ivuxolimab changed TCR sequence diversity and led to clonal T-cell expansion. Patients were allowed to have had prior anti-PD-1, anti-PD-L1 or anti-CTLA-4 therapy, and about 40% of the dose-escalation patients had been treated with checkpoint inhibitors. The paper reports the monotherapy dose-escalation portion (N of about 51 patients) of the phase I ivuxolimab trial.

V and J lose 4 bases and 2 bases, and a span of 11 bases separates them. From its cysteine to its phenylalanine, the CDR3 spans 14 amino acids. The retained sequence is limited to the CDR3, 42 bases, with the frame set at the first base. The germline V gene supplies CDR1 ENHRY and CDR2 SYGVKD. Patients with a history of autoimmune disease or receiving systemic immunosuppression were excluded from the trial. Peripheral blood for TCR sequencing was collected from all dose cohorts at baseline, on cycle 4 day 1, and on cycle 7 day 1. Samples were obtained from an open-label, multicenter, first-in-human phase I dose-escalation trial of ivuxolimab. Adults with locally advanced or metastatic melanoma, renal cell, hepatocellular, or head and neck squamous cell carcinoma were enrolled in the trial. CD4+ and CD8+ T cells were sorted separately from peripheral blood before TCR sequencing. Findings and caveats that apply to the study as a whole: Antigen specificity was not determined for the clonally expanded peripheral T cells. In partial responders in the 0.1-3.0 mg/kg groups, normalized peripheral clonal expansion was found to be among the lowest, especially among CD8+ T cells. After ivuxolimab, more expanded clones were found on average in CD8+ T cells than in CD4+ T cells. At doses of 0.1 to 3.0 mg/kg, clonal expansion of both CD4+ and CD8+ blood T cells was observed from baseline to week 6. Low levels of normalized T-cell clonal expansion were also seen in some patients who did not respond.

This specimen consisted of CD4+ or CD8+ T cells sorted from blood, obtained in a trial of the OX40 agonist ivuxolimab. This receptor was obtained from an adult with an advanced solid tumor such as melanoma, head and neck, liver or kidney cancer. Recombination joined TRBV10-3 with TRBJ1-2; possibly the D gene is TRBD1, per 6 matching bases. The CDR3 here reads CAISGTGSNYGYTF. The nucleotides are TGTGCCATCAGTGGCACAGGGTCAAACTATGGCTACACCTTC.